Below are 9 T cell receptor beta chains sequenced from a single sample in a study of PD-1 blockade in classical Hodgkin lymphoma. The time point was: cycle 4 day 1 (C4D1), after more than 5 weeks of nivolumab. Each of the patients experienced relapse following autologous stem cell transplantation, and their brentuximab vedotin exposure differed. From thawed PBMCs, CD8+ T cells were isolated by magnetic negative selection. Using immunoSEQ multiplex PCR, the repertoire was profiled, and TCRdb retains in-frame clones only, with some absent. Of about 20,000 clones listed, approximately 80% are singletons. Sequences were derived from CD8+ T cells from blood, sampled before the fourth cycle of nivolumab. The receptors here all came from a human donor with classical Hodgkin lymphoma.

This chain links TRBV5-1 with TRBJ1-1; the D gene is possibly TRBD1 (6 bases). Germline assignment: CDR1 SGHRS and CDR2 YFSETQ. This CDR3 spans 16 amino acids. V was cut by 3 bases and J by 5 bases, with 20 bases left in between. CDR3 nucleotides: TGCGCCAGCAGCTCCCTGGACAGACCCATGGGGACTGAAGCTTTCTTT. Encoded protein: CASSSLDRPMGTEAFF.

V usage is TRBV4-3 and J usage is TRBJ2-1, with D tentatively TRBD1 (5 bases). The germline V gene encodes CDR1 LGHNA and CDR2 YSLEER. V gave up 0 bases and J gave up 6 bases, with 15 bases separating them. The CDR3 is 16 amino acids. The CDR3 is CASSQDSTDEGNEQFF. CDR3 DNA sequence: TGCGCCAGCAGCCAAGACTCGACAGATGAAGGCAATGAGCAGTTCTTC.

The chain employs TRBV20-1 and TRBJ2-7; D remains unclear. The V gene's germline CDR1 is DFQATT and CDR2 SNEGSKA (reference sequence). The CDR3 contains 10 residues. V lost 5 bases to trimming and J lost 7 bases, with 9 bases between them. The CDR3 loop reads CSADKGEQYF. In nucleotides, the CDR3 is TGCAGTGCTGATAAAGGGGAGCAGTACTTC.

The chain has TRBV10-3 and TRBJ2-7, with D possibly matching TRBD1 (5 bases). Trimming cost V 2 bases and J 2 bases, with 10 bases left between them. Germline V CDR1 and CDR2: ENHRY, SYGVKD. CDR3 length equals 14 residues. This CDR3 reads CAISETTGPYEQYF. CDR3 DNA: TGTGCCATCAGTGAGACAACAGGCCCCTACGAGCAGTACTTC.

DNA for the CDR3: TGCAGCGCCCCCGAGGCGGACGGCTACACCTTC. Amino acids: CSAPEADGYTF. This rearrangement joins TRBV29-1 to TRBJ1-2; D unresolved. This CDR3 has 11 residues. CDR1 SQVTM and CDR2 ANQGSEA come from the germline V gene. V shed 7 bases and J shed 8 bases, with 14 bases lying between them. Using reference TRBV29-1 and TRBJ1-2 for the parts outside the CDR3, the full variable domain is SAVISQKPSRDICQRGTSLTIQCQVDSQVTMMFWYRQQPGQSLTLIATANQGSEATYESGFVIDKFPISRPNLTFSTLTVSNMSPEDSSIYLCSAPEADGYTFGSGTRLTVV.

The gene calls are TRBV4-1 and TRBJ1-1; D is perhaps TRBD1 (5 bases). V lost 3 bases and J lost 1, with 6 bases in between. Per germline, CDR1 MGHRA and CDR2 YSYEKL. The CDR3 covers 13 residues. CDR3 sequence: CASSQGRNTEAFF. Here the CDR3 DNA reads TGCGCCAGCAGCCAGGGGCGGAACACTGAAGCTTTCTTT.

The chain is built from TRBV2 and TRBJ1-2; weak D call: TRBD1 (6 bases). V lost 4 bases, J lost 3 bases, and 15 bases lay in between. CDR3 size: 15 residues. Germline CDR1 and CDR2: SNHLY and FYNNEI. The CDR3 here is CASSGQEEVDYGYTF. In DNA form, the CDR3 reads TGTGCCAGCAGTGGACAGGAGGAAGTGGACTATGGCTACACCTTC.

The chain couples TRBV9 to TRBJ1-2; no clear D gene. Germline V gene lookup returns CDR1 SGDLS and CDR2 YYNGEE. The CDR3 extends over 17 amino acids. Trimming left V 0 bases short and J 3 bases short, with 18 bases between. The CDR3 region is CASSVEIDTLGDYGYTF. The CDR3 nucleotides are TGTGCCAGCAGCGTAGAGATTGACACCCTAGGCGACTATGGCTACACCTTC.

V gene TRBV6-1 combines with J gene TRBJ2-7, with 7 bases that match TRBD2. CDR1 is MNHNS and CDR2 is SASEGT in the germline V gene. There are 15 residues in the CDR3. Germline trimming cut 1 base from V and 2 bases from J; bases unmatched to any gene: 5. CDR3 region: CASSEDPGGAYEQYF. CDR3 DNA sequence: TGTGCCAGCAGTGAAGACCCGGGGGGAGCCTACGAGCAGTACTTC.